The clone carrying this T cell receptor (beta chain) was seen only a few times. Germline V CDR1 and CDR2: SNHLY, FYNNEI. V was pared by 3 bases and J by 5 bases, with 7 bases of the junction left unmatched. The CDR3 has 16 amino acids. The sample comes from a study of T-cell memory formation after mild COVID-19. Study-wide context: Most TCR clusters belonged to a single donor.

5'RACE primed at constant segments yielded TCR alpha and TCR beta cDNA libraries bearing sample barcodes and UMIs. MiXCR, applied by TCRdb to the 5' RACE reads, yields one record per CDR3 protein. The table shows hundreds of thousands of distinct CDR3 sequences, with approximately 27% occurring only once. The V gene is TRBV2, the J gene TRBJ2-3; 11 nucleotides line up with TRBD2. The sequence was obtained from an adult woman who had mild COVID-19 (a few samples of this study predate the infection). Cell type and time point are not known. The sequencing sample was made of PBMCs or a T cell subset sorted from them (not recorded which). This CDR3 reads CASSEALAGVGDTQYF. CDR3 nucleotides: TGTGCCAGCAGTGAGGCACTAGCGGGGGTTGGAGATACGCAGTATTTT.